Listed below are T cell receptor beta chains from one sample, sequenced in a study of cytotoxic CD8 clonotypes in ibrutinib-treated CLL. TCRdb's copy holds only in-frame clones and misses some; the assay was immunoSEQ multiplex PCR. This sample has about 150,000 clones; over 60% occur once, and the top ten carry about 13%. The source material was PBMCs, sampled after 12 months of ibrutinib treatment. The receptor set was obtained from a human donor with chronic lymphocytic leukemia. Each CDR3 is given with its conserved first and last residue. The D gene is left open where the match is weak. Clone size, where shown, is once, few, many, or a class for clones that have expanded.

d_gene	j_gene	v_gene	abundance	CDR3aa	CDR3nt
-	TRBJ2-1	TRBV9	once	CASSVEAESYNEQFF	TGTGCCAGCAGCGTAGAAGCGGAGAGTTACAATGAGCAGTTCTTC
TRBD2	TRBJ2-1	TRBV18	-	CASSPPGLAGGEQFF	TGTGCCAGCTCACCACCGGGACTAGCGGGAGGCGAGCAGTTCTTC
-	TRBJ1-4	TRBV4-1	-	CASSPQHGINEKLFF	TGCGCCAGCAGCCCCCAGCACGGAATTAATGAAAAACTGTTTTTT
TRBD2	TRBJ2-7	TRBV18	-	CASSPLYGAGDYEQYF	TGTGCCAGCTCACCATTGTATGGAGCGGGAGACTACGAGCAGTACTTC
-	TRBJ1-1	TRBV29-1	few	CSVQGGFTTEAFF	TGCAGCGTTCAGGGAGGGTTTACCACTGAAGCTTTCTTT
-	TRBJ2-1	TRBV18	-	CASSPGSGSYNEQFF	TGTGCCAGCTCACCGGGTAGCGGCTCCTACAATGAGCAGTTCTTC
TRBD2	TRBJ2-1	TRBV29-1	-	CSVDPWTSGRQSYNEQFF	TGCAGCGTTGATCCGTGGACTAGCGGGAGACAAAGCTACAATGAGCAGTTCTTC
TRBD1	TRBJ2-5	TRBV7-8	-	CASSSSGGRGQEETQYF	TGTGCCAGCAGCTCCTCAGGTGGCAGGGGGCAGGAGGAGACCCAGTACTTC
TRBD1	TRBJ2-1	TRBV30	-	CAWSQNRGSGNEQFF	TGTGCCTGGAGCCAAAACAGGGGATCGGGGAATGAGCAGTTCTTC
-	TRBJ1-4	TRBV5-4	-	CASSVDLTTNEKLFF	TGTGCCAGCAGCGTCGATCTTACAACTAATGAAAAACTGTTTTTT
-	TRBJ2-1	TRBV6-6	-	CASSYSGTYNEQFF	TGTGCCAGCAGTTACTCCGGGACATACAATGAGCAGTTCTTC
TRBD1	TRBJ1-2	TRBV27	-	CASSPQGFGYGYTF	TGTGCCAGCAGCCCACAGGGGTTTGGTTATGGCTACACCTTC